This T cell receptor beta chain appears in the sequencing data of a study of shared clonotypes between healthy human individuals. Points from the study as a whole: Researchers found naive subsets generally carried larger estimated richness than memory subsets.

The CDR3 consists of 15 residues. Germline loops: CDR1 MDHEN, CDR2 SYDVKM. Germline trimming cut 4 bases from V and 3 bases from J; bases unmatched to any gene: 6. On this clone: Its antigen is not known.

Sequencing used immunoSEQ multiplex PCR; TCRdb keeps in-frame clones, though not all of them. This table holds roughly 760,000 clones, roughly 70% found once. The sequence was obtained from a woman in her thirties in good health. Sequencing was performed on memory CD4+ T cells sorted from blood. Subset indicated: CD45RA-negative fraction. The chain employs TRBV28 and TRBJ1-5, with 7 bases matching TRBD1. For the CDR3, the DNA is TGTGCCAGCAGTTCCCACAGGGGATTCAATCAGCCCCAGCATTTT. Protein product: CASSSHRGFNQPQHF.